These 16 T cell receptor beta chains share one sample of origin, sequenced in a study of read filtering for tumor transcriptome and immune sequencing. The library was built from roughly 400 ng RNA with molecular barcoded adaptors for alpha/delta and beta/gamma chains. TCRdb recomputed calls from the reads with MiXCR, one row per CDR3 protein. The sample lists roughly 59,000 distinct CDR3 sequences, roughly 19% occurring once. The sequenced material came from a population of CD138-negative cells sorted from bone marrow. The source of these receptors is a donor at least 40 years old with multiple myeloma.

This clonotype has at least ten counts. This rearrangement joins TRBV2 to TRBJ2-2, with a tentative D call TRBD2 (5 bases). CDR3 size: 15 residues. The germline CDR1 and CDR2 sequences are SNHLY and FYNNEI. The V and J ends lost 6 bases and 4 bases respectively, with 15 bases between them. CDR3 nucleotides: TGTGCCAGCAGCCCTACTGGACTTTTCACCGGGGAGCTGTTTTTT. This translates into CASSPTGLFTGELFF.

This clonotype was picked up many times. This rearrangement joins TRBV12-3 or TRBV12-4 to TRBJ1-1; perhaps TRBD1 as D (6 bases). CDR3 length equals 14 residues. V lost 4 bases and J 1 base, leaving 10 bases between the germline ends. The CDR3 DNA sequence: TGTGCCAGCAGTTCGAAGGGGGGGAACACTGAAGCTTTCTTT. Translated: CASSSKGGNTEAFF.

This sequence joins TRBV10-3 and TRBJ2-5; no reliable D call. CDR1 is ENHRY, CDR2 SYGVKD, per germline. V was clipped by 0 bases and J by 4 bases, with 12 bases between them. This CDR3 has 15 residues. CDR3 amino acids: CAISESTLEGETQYF. The CDR3 DNA reads TGTGCCATCAGTGAGTCGACTCTAGAAGGAGAGACCCAGTACTTC.

This clonotype appeared many times. The CDR3 bases are TGTGCCAGCAGCTCGGATGTCACCGGGGAGCTGTTTTTT. It is translated as CASSSDVTGELFF. The chain uses TRBV7-2 and TRBJ2-2, with D unresolved. This CDR3 comprises 13 residues. CDR1 and CDR2 (germline): SGHTA, FQGNSA. The V gene lost 4 bases and the J gene lost 4 bases, with 7 bases spanning the gap.

This chain joins TRBV21-1 and TRBJ2-3. TRBV21-1 is a listed pseudogene. The CDR3 extends over 15 amino acids. The CDR3 here is CASSKADRTRDTQYF. CDR3 nucleotide sequence: TGTGCCAGCAGCAAAGCGGATCGCACTCGTGATACGCAGTATTTT.

This clonotype was seen repeatedly, ten times or more. The chain carries TRBV6-2 or TRBV6-3 and TRBJ2-2; no definite D call. V dropped 6 bases and J dropped 5 bases, with 7 bases sitting between them. CDR1 and CDR2 from the germline V gene are MNHEY and SVGEGT. This CDR3 has 12 amino acids. CDR3 residues: CASSRRTGELFF. In DNA, the CDR3 is TGTGCCAGCAGCCGACGAACCGGGGAGCTGTTTTTT.

This clonotype was observed many times. The chain is built from TRBV3-1 and TRBJ2-1, with 11 positions matching TRBD2. This CDR3 has 15 residues. The V gene's germline CDR1 is LGHDT and CDR2 YNNKEL (reference sequence). The V gene end was trimmed by 1 base and the J gene end by 9 bases; junction bases not matched to a gene: 5. This CDR3 is CASSQALAGGIEQFF. Here the CDR3 DNA reads TGTGCCAGCAGCCAAGCTCTAGCGGGGGGCATTGAGCAGTTCTTC.

The chain joins TRBV6-1 to TRBJ2-7; possibly TRBD1 or TRBD2 for D (5 bases each). The CDR3 is made up of 13 amino acids. V lost 4 bases to trimming and J lost 6 bases, with 13 bases between them. The germline V gene encodes CDR1 MNHNS and CDR2 SASEGT. Here the CDR3 reads CASSAINGGEQYF. CDR3 DNA sequence: TGTGCCAGCAGTGCAATTAATGGGGGCGAGCAGTACTTC.

This clonotype was found a few times. The chain uses TRBV12-3 or TRBV12-4 and TRBJ2-4; D remains unclear. CDR3 length: 15 amino acids. Trimming took off 6 bases at V and 0 bases at J, with 12 bases between the two ends. CDR3 residues: CASSLLSQAKNIQYF. CDR3 coding DNA: TGTGCCAGCAGCCTCTTGTCCCAAGCCAAAAACATTCAGTACTTC.

This clonotype was detected many times. The chain joins TRBV2 to TRBJ2-1; D ambiguous. The CDR3 runs 13 residues. The V end was cut by 7 bases, the J end by 1 base, with 8 bases between. CDR1 SNHLY and CDR2 FYNNEI come from the germline V gene. The CDR3 spells CASTQPSYNEQFF. DNA of the CDR3: TGTGCCAGCACCCAGCCTTCCTACAATGAGCAGTTCTTC.

Many counts were recorded for this clonotype. V and J are TRBV10-2 and TRBJ2-3; D uncertain. V was pared by 9 bases and J by 3 bases, with 1 base between. The CDR3 extends over 9 amino acids. CDR1 and CDR2 (germline): WSHSY, SAAADI. The CDR3 sequence is CASTDTQYF. The CDR3 region has the DNA TGCGCCAGTACAGATACGCAGTATTTT.

As concerns this clonotype: A much larger clone differs by one base, so this may be a read error. The chain links TRBV7-2 to TRBJ1-4; tentative D call: TRBD1 (6 bases). Germline assignment: CDR1 SGHTA and CDR2 FQGNSA. CDR3 length: 13 amino acids. CDR3: CASSRGGDERLFF. DNA for the CDR3: TGTGCCAGCAGCCGAGGGGGAGATGAAAGACTGTTTTTT.

Ten or more counts support this clonotype. This chain links TRBV20-1 with TRBJ2-7; TRBD2 matches at 12 bases. Germline CDR1 DFQATT, CDR2 SNEGSKA (reference sequence). This CDR3 has 16 residues. After removal of 2 bases from V and 0 bases from J, the junction contained 5 bases not matched to a gene. CDR3 nucleotide sequence: TGCAGTGCTAGAAGGCTAGCGGGAGGGCCCTCCTACGAGCAGTACTTC. Translated: CSARRLAGGPSYEQYF.

This clonotype was observed many times. The chain employs TRBV6-6 and TRBJ2-7; 8 bases align to TRBD2. Germline lookup yields CDR1 MNHNY and CDR2 SVGAGI (reference sequence). This CDR3 is built from 14 residues. With 2 bases clipped from V and 4 bases from J, the junction kept 4 bases outside the gene matches. In DNA, the CDR3 is TGTGCCAGCAGTTACGCTCGCGGGGGGTACGAGCAGTACTTC. This encodes CASSYARGGYEQYF.

This clonotype has at least ten counts. This rearrangement joins TRBV5-4 to TRBJ1-1, with 8 bases identical to TRBD1. The CDR3 length is 12 residues. Germline CDR1 is SGHNT and CDR2 is YYREEE (reference sequence). V lost 2 bases, J lost 11 bases, and 5 bases stayed unmatched. Here the CDR3 DNA reads TGTGCCAGCAGCTTACAGGGGGTGAATGCTTTCTTT. This sequence encodes CASSLQGVNAFF.

This chain's CDR3 is CASSYPGRHGGTQYF. The CDR3 nucleotides are TGTGCCAGCAGTTACCCGGGCCGCCACGGCGGGACCCAGTACTTC. The chain uses TRBV5-4 and TRBJ2-5; D is uncertain. Trimming left V 5 bases short and J 7 bases short, with 21 bases between. There are 15 residues in the CDR3. Germline lookup yields CDR1 SGHNT and CDR2 YYREEE (reference sequence).